This entry concerns a single T cell receptor beta chain. Its antigen remains unidentified. No base quality information exists; no much larger clone differs at one position. The data derive from a study of CD8+ T cells in alopecia areata (dated by TCRdb to 2016 to 2019). Looking at the study overall: Treated patients were enrolled in an open-label pilot trial of oral tofacitinib, 5 to 10 mg twice daily, for moderate-to-severe alopecia areata. Tofacitinib was given for 6 to 18 months, followed by 6 months of follow-up off drug to assess delayed response and recurrence. Disease severity in treated patients was measured with the SALT score, which quantifies the percentage of affected scalp surface area. In both human patients and the C3H/HeJ mouse model, the study applied high-throughput TCRbeta sequencing to look at T cell clonal expansion in alopecia areata. Scalp tissue and sorted CD4+ and CD8+ peripheral blood T cells from patchy and totalis/universalis alopecia areata patients and from healthy controls were covered by human TCRbeta sequencing. Biopsies were taken from tofacitinib-treated patients at baseline and at 4 and 24 weeks of treatment, and a later scalp biopsy was taken in several of the tofacitinib-treated patients. Scalp clonality was compared across normal scalp (n=4), patchy alopecia areata scalp (n=8), and alopecia totalis/universalis scalp (n=8). The RNA source kit depended on sample type: the PAXgene miRNA kit for fixed scalp, the miRNeasy kit for PBMCs, and the RNeasy kit for mouse skin. TCRbeta CDR3 regions were amplified by immunoSEQ multiplex PCR using 35 Vbeta forward and 13 Jbeta reverse primers.

What the authors observed across the whole study: Higher clonality and more expanded CD8+ clones were observed in lesional scalp than in normal scalp, particularly in alopecia totalis/universalis, a finding suggestive of antigenic drive. The treated cohort was small, with a single nonresponder, so links between baseline CD8+ expansion and response need larger studies. Shared TCR sequences between patients were less evident than in mice, which may be partly attributable to HLA diversity in the patient population. Resident alphabeta T cells in normal human skin are also sequenced, complicating scalp TCR repertoire analysis, unlike mouse skin dominated by gammadelta T cells. Tofacitinib significantly lowered scalp clonality and the number of expanded CD8+ clones among the top 100 scalp clones. During tofacitinib treatment, many expanded lesional clones stuck around in both scalp and blood, and this persistence may partly explain why relapse happens after treatment is stopped.

Libraries were built with the immunoSEQ multiplex PCR assay. RNA was extracted from all samples and reverse transcribed into cDNA as template for TCR sequencing. SuperScript III was used for first-strand cDNA synthesis, primed with a 2:1 mix of oligo-dT and random hexamers. A synthetic immune receptor repertoire was used to assess amplification bias, and residual bias was removed computationally. Under the source paper's analysis protocol: Raw reads were preprocessed to remove errors, and CDR3 was defined according to IMGT conventions as the region from the conserved cysteine to phenylalanine. To get clonality, Shannon entropy was normalized by log2 of the number of productive unique TCRs and the result was subtracted from 1. Scalp TCRbeta sequences were cross-referenced with sorted blood CD4 and CD8 repertoires so that the CD4 or CD8 identity of scalp clones could be inferred. The table was pulled from immuneACCESS by TCRdb, which kept in-frame rearrangements only. Such tables lose some clones; where checked, under half of the loss comes from unresolved V genes, and the rest has no known cause. From that table come the V and J calls and clone size; the DNA was used to work out D and trimming. This sample comprises roughly 190,000 clones, 50% to 60% of them detected only once. The top ten constitute roughly 0.71% of the sample.

The sample's time point, from its label and the paper: about four weeks on oral tofacitinib. The sample's treatment or condition label, decoded: oral pan-JAK inhibitor, 5-10 mg twice daily. Lesional scalp punch biopsies and peripheral blood were obtained from alopecia areata patients. After PBMCs were isolated by density centrifugation and stained for CD3, CD4 and CD8, a FACSAria was used to sort CD4+ and CD8+ T cells. Looking up the germline V gene yields CDR1 ENHRY and CDR2 SYGVKD. V is pared back by 5 bases and J by 5 bases, with 12 bases lying between the germline termini. Its CDR3 holds 13 amino acids, cysteine through phenylalanine. Only CDR3 DNA is held: 39 bases, read in frame from base 1.

The source of this sequence is a human donor with alopecia areata. The rearranged chain carries TRBV10-3 and TRBJ2-5; tentative D gene TRBD1, with 7 bases matching. The specimen was CD4+ T cells sorted from blood, collected at week 4, from a patient treated with tofacitinib. The sequenced DNA is TGTGCCATCAGTTCAGCAGGGGGGGAGACCCAGTACTTC. Translated, it reads CAISSAGGETQYF.